This record concerns one T cell receptor (beta chain) sequence. The sample contains more than one DNA sequence encoding this CDR3. These data belong to a study of blood T cell repertoires in COVID-19. V dropped 1 base and J dropped 2 bases, with 9 bases sitting between them. The CDR3 totals 15 residues. CDR1 is SGHAT, CDR2 FQDESV, per germline (reference sequence). Authors' data handling: Scientists estimated how many nucleated cells there were by amplifying reference gene primers. Using immunoSEQ multiplex PCR, the repertoire was profiled, and TCRdb retains in-frame clones only, with some absent. V, J and clone size derive from that table, while D and trimming were established from the DNA sequence. The table has some 140,000 clones, about 80% seen once; the top ten hold approximately 30%.

The clonotype comes from a woman aged 55-69 years with acute or convalescent COVID-19. V is TRBV11-1 and J is TRBJ2-1; possibly TRBD1 for D (6 bases). The sequencing input was peripheral blood. The CDR3 DNA is TGTGCCAGCAGCTTAGGGCAGGGGACCTACAATGAGCAGTTCTTC. This gives the protein CASSLGQGTYNEQFF.